This T cell receptor beta chain derives from a study of graft-versus-host responses after intestinal transplantation. Profiling relied on immunoSEQ multiplex PCR, and the TCRdb table lists in-frame clones only, not all of them. Here the sample spans just under 90,000 clones, roughly four fifths being singletons. Points from the study as a whole: Allograft clonal ratios (graft-versus-host to host-versus-graft) were high in patients who had graft-donor T cell macrochimerism. Some GvH clones appeared in ileal mucosa or blood before recipient bone marrow.

As regards this clone: The target antigen is unknown.

The V end was cut by 0 bases, the J end by 0 bases, with 15 bases between. Germline values: CDR1 SGHRS, CDR2 YFSETQ. The CDR3 is made up of 18 amino acids. The V call is TRBV5-1, the J call TRBJ2-2; D gene unclear. Material: unstimulated CD8+ T cells sorted from spleen or lymph node cells, obtained before intestinal transplant. The receptor was derived from a human donor who received an intestinal transplant. As DNA, the CDR3 is TGCGCCAGCAGCTTGGCCAGGTTGGGCGGATCGAACACCGGGGAGCTGTTTTTT. Encoded protein: CASSLARLGGSNTGELFF.